The rows below give T cell receptor beta chains drawn from one sample of a study of blood T cell repertoires in COVID-19. Profiling relied on immunoSEQ multiplex PCR, and the TCRdb table lists in-frame clones only, not all of them. The repertoire holds 150,000 to 180,000 clones, with less than 95% as singletons. Sequenced input: peripheral blood. The receptor set was obtained from a man aged 50 to 59 with acute or convalescent COVID-19. Each CDR3 is given with its conserved first and last residue. A D gene is named only where the DNA matches it firmly. Clone size is not always given. Where it is, it says once, few, many or a class for expanded clones.

TRBJ2-2	.	TRBD1	TRBV5-1	TGCGCCAGCAGGGCGGGACAGGGGAACACCGGGGAGCTGTTTTTT	CASRAGQGNTGELFF
TRBJ2-2	.	TRBD2	TRBV5-6	TGTGCCAGCAGCTTGAGGCTAGCGGGAGAGACCGGGGAGCTGTTTTTT	CASSLRLAGETGELFF
TRBJ1-2	.	TRBD1	TRBV28	TGTGCCAGCAGTCGACAGGGGGCGGGCTATGGCTACACCTTC	CASSRQGAGYGYTF
TRBJ2-3	.	TRBD2	TRBV3-1/TRBV3-2	TGTGCCAGCAGCCAACAACACTCCGAGCGGGAGCAGTATTTT	CASSQQHSEREQYF
TRBJ2-7	.	TRBD1	TRBV27	TGTGCCAGCGGCCCCCTAAGGGGACAGGGGATCTACGAGCAGTACTTC	CASGPLRGQGIYEQYF
TRBJ1-2	.	.	TRBV14	TGTGCCAGCAGCCCTCGACATTTCTATGGCTACACCTTC	CASSPRHFYGYTF
TRBJ1-5	.	TRBD1	TRBV28	TGTGCCAGCAGTTCGCCCGACAGGGGTTGGGGTCAGCCCCAGCATTTT	CASSSPDRGWGQPQHF
TRBJ1-3	.	.	TRBV11-2	TGTGCCAGCAGCGGGAGCCTCTCTGGAAACACCATATATTTT	CASSGSLSGNTIYF
TRBJ2-1	.	TRBD2	TRBV9	TGTGCCAGCAGCATCGGACTAGACCACAATGAGCAGTTCTTC	CASSIGLDHNEQFF
TRBJ1-5	.	.	TRBV10-1	TGCGCCAGCAGTGAGTCTCCGCGACATTTAGTCCAGCCCCAGCATTTT	CASSESPRHLVQPQHF
TRBJ2-7	.	.	TRBV11-2	TGTGCCAGCAAGAGACAGTTATACGAGCAGTACTTC	CASKRQLYEQYF
TRBJ2-2	.	.	TRBV19	TGTGCCAGTAGTCCAGGCGGGGCCTGGGCAGACACCGGGGAGCTGTTTTTT	CASSPGGAWADTGELFF
TRBJ1-2	.	.	TRBV19	TGTGCCAGCCAGTCGGGGGAAGGCTATGGCTACACCTTC	CASQSGEGYGYTF
TRBJ2-5	.	TRBD2	TRBV9	TGTGCCAGCAGCGTAGCGGTCGGGGTTGCGGGGGGTGTACAAGAGACCCAGTACTTC	CASSVAVGVAGGVQETQYF
TRBJ2-1	once	TRBD2	TRBV7-3	TGTGCCAGCAGCGCCACTAGCGGGAGGGCCGTGTTGGATGAGCAGTTCTTC	CASSATSGRAVLDEQFF
TRBJ1-2	.	.	TRBV5-6	TGTGCCAGCAGCGTGACAGCGTATGGCTACACCTTC	CASSVTAYGYTF